Below, 26 T cell receptor beta chains from the same sample are listed, as sequenced in a study of post-analysis software for immune sequencing data. Findings and caveats of the study: Five TRBV segments were significantly more frequent in patients than in controls. TRBV5-6, TRBV5-1 and TRBV20-1 were among these segments.

TCR beta libraries were prepared from cDNA with unique molecular identifiers. TCRdb processed the PCR reads anew with MiXCR; each CDR3 protein has one entry. The sample lists roughly 400,000 distinct CDR3 sequences, roughly 38% occurring once. These receptors have no identified antigens. Sample: blood. The receptors were gathered from a girl aged 2-9 years with multiple sclerosis.

The V call is TRBV5-8, the J call TRBJ1-5, with TRBD1 identical over 8 bases. The V and J ends lost 5 bases and 3 bases, in that order; junction bases with no gene match: 10. The CDR3 spans 16 residues. CDR1 and CDR2 from the germline V gene are SGHTS and YDEGEE. The CDR3 spells CASRTYRGYANQPQHF. The CDR3, as DNA: TGTGCCAGCAGAACTTACAGGGGGTATGCCAATCAGCCCCAGCATTTT.

This sequence joins TRBV27 and TRBJ2-3, with D tentatively TRBD2 (5 bases). This CDR3 is built from 16 residues. Deletions cut 6 bases from V and 1 base from J, with 17 bases between. CDR1 and CDR2 (germline): MNHEY, SMNVEV (reference sequence). The CDR3 DNA follows: TGTGCCAGCAGCCCCACCCCGGGGATCGGCACAGATACGCAGTATTTT. Translation gives CASSPTPGIGTDTQYF.

The CDR3 is CASSSPTSGGLYEQYF. In DNA form, the CDR3 reads TGCGCCAGCAGCTCTCCGACTAGCGGGGGCCTCTACGAGCAGTACTTC. The V call is TRBV5-1, the J call TRBJ2-7, with TRBD2 matching 12 bases. Germline trimming cut 3 bases from V and 3 bases from J; bases unmatched to any gene: 7. The CDR3 runs to 16 residues. Looked up from germline, CDR1 is SGHRS and CDR2 is YFSETQ.

This clonotype was recorded a few times. The chain recombines TRBV5-5 with TRBJ2-5, with D unresolved. Trimming pared 3 bases from V and 0 bases from J, leaving 12 bases between. CDR3 length equals 15 residues. CDR1 and CDR2 (germline): SGHKS, YYEKEE (reference sequence). In DNA, the CDR3 is TGTGCCAGCAGCTCGTACACCTGGTACCAAGAGACCCAGTACTTC. Its protein is CASSSYTWYQETQYF. Looking up the rest from reference TRBV5-5 and TRBJ2-5 gives the full variable domain: DAGVTQSPTHLIKTRGQQVTLRCSPISGHKSVSWYQQVLGQGPQFIFQYYEKEERGRGNFPDRFSARQFPNYSSELNVNALLLGDSALYLCASSSYTWYQETQYFGPGTRLLVL.

This sequence joins TRBV6-5 and TRBJ2-5; tentative D call: TRBD2 (6 bases). The CDR3 length is 14 residues. Trimming pared 5 bases from V and 2 bases from J, leaving 12 bases between. Germline CDR1 and CDR2: MNHEY and SVGAGI. The CDR3 sequence is CASSIWGEQETQYF. The CDR3 DNA sequence: TGTGCCAGCAGTATTTGGGGGGAACAAGAGACCCAGTACTTC.

In its sample, this clonotype was seen a few times. The chain recombines TRBV2 with TRBJ1-2, with 7 bases identical to TRBD1. This CDR3 has 14 amino acids. From germline, CDR1 is SNHLY and CDR2 FYNNEI. V was pared by 7 bases and J by 6 bases, with 11 bases of the junction left unmatched. The CDR3 loop reads CASKRAGGEDGYTF. CDR3 nucleotides: TGTGCCAGCAAGAGGGCAGGGGGTGAGGATGGCTACACCTTC.

The J gene is TRBJ1-6, the V gene TRBV5-1; D might be TRBD1 (6 bases). Trimming removed 7 bases at V and 8 bases at J, with 19 bases between. The CDR3 length is 15 residues. Per germline, CDR1 SGHRS and CDR2 YFSETQ. This CDR3 is CASGGGQPGHSPLHF. As DNA, the CDR3 is TGCGCCAGCGGCGGTGGACAGCCTGGGCATTCACCCCTCCACTTT.

The genes are TRBV29-1 and TRBJ2-5; D unclear. In germline, CDR1 is SQVTM, CDR2 ANQGSEA. V lost 6 bases to trimming and J lost 4 bases, with 12 bases between them. The CDR3 is made up of 12 amino acids. DNA of the CDR3: TGCAGCGTGGTTACTCGGGCAGAGACCCAGTACTTC. Translation: CSVVTRAETQYF.

This sequence joins TRBV29-1 and TRBJ2-1; D is ambiguous. Germline V CDR1 and CDR2: SQVTM, ANQGSEA. The CDR3 runs to 11 residues. The germline V and J ends were trimmed by 8 bases and 0 bases, with 5 bases remaining between them. In DNA form, the CDR3 reads TGCAGCTTGAGCTCCTACAATGAGCAGTTCTTC. As protein: CSLSSYNEQFF.

This clonotype has a handful of counts. This rearrangement joins TRBV28 to TRBJ2-5, with D perhaps TRBD1 (5 bases). Germline CDR1 MDHEN, CDR2 SYDVKM. Trimming cost V 5 bases and J 2 bases, with 18 bases left between them. CDR3 length: 16 residues. CDR3 loop: CASSISSGTGQETQYF. The CDR3 coding sequence is TGTGCCAGCAGTATAAGTAGTGGTACAGGACAAGAGACCCAGTACTTC.

V usage is TRBV7-2 and J usage is TRBJ2-7; 14 bases match TRBD2. Germline V lookup: CDR1 SGHTA, CDR2 FQGNSA. The CDR3 has 17 amino acids. The J segment lost 4 bases and the V segment lost 4 bases, leaving 9 bases of the junction unmatched. CDR3 bases: TGTGCCAGCAGCTATAAATCGGGACTAGCGGGGGTATACGAGCAGTACTTC. This translates into CASSYKSGLAGVYEQYF.

There are a few counts of this clonotype. The chain links TRBV3-1 to TRBJ1-2; TRBD1 is a possible D gene (5 bases). CDR1 and CDR2 from the germline V gene are LGHDT and YNNKEL (reference sequence). This CDR3 has 15 residues. V lost 4 bases to trimming and J lost 5 bases, with 17 bases between them. This CDR3 is CASSPPGGAGYGYTF. The CDR3 DNA sequence: TGTGCCAGCAGCCCCCCAGGTGGGGCCGGGTATGGCTACACCTTC.

The rearrangement joins TRBV12-3 or TRBV12-4 to TRBJ1-5, with D possibly matching TRBD1 (6 bases). CDR3 length: 15 residues. Deletions cut 8 bases from V and 7 bases from J, with 21 bases between. The CDR3 DNA is TGTGCCAGCGAGTCGAGCGGGGGTACAGGGCAGCCCCAGCATTTT. The encoded protein is CASESSGGTGQPQHF.

V usage is TRBV5-1 and J usage is TRBJ1-4; no clear D gene. CDR1 is SGHRS, CDR2 YFSETQ, per germline. V was cut by 0 bases and J by 0 bases, with 3 bases left in between. This CDR3 contains 14 residues. CDR3 sequence: CASSLGTTNEKLFF. In nucleotides, the CDR3 is TGCGCCAGCAGCTTGGGCACAACTAATGAAAAACTGTTTTTT.

V usage is TRBV4-1 and J usage is TRBJ1-6; possibly TRBD1 for D (5 bases). Germline CDR1 MGHRA, CDR2 YSYEKL. The CDR3 totals 13 residues. Trimming stripped 4 bases from V and 7 bases from J, with 8 bases between. DNA for the CDR3: TGCGCCAGCAGCCCAGGGTTCAATTCACCCCTCCACTTT. This translates into CASSPGFNSPLHF.

The chain combines TRBV24-1 with TRBJ2-1; TRBD2 agrees at 12 bases. Trimming cost V 3 bases and J 6 bases; bases outside gene matches: 2. This CDR3 contains 15 residues. Germline values: CDR1 KGHDR, CDR2 SFDVKD. The CDR3 DNA sequence: TGTGCCACCAGTGATAAACTAGCGGGGGGCAATGAGCAGTTCTTC. Amino acids: CATSDKLAGGNEQFF.

The V gene is TRBV20-1, the J gene TRBJ2-1, with TRBD1 identical over 7 bases. The germline V gene has CDR1 DFQATT and CDR2 SNEGSKA (reference sequence). Unmatched junction bases numbered 9, after V lost 5 bases and J lost 2 bases. The CDR3 sequence is 15 residues long. The CDR3 is CSAWFWDSAYNEQFF. The CDR3 DNA reads as TGCAGTGCTTGGTTCTGGGACAGTGCCTACAATGAGCAGTTCTTC.

The J gene is TRBJ2-3, the V gene TRBV28; D might be TRBD1 (5 bases). CDR3 length: 15 amino acids. Trimming removed 6 bases at V and 4 bases at J, with 17 bases between. Germline-derived CDR1 and CDR2 are MDHEN and SYDVKM. The CDR3 DNA follows: TGTGCCAGCAGACCGTTGACAGAGAGCGCAGATACGCAGTATTTT. Translating it yields CASRPLTESADTQYF.

In its sample, this clonotype was seen a few times. At one end, the junction sequence differs from germline, possibly due to a read error. The genes are TRBV7-2 and TRBJ1-2; 8 nucleotides match TRBD1. Germline CDR1 is SGHTA and CDR2 is FQGNSA. CDR3 length: 15 amino acids. Written as DNA, the CDR3 is TGTGCCGGCAGCTTAGCGGGACAGGAGAACTATGGCTACACCTTC. It translates to CAGSLAGQENYGYTF.

The J gene is TRBJ2-5, the V gene TRBV5-1; 9 nucleotides align to TRBD2. Germline values: CDR1 SGHRS, CDR2 YFSETQ. Unmatched junction bases numbered 5, after V lost 6 bases and J lost 2 bases. The CDR3 length is 14 residues. CDR3 amino acids: CASIGGGAQETQYF. CDR3 nucleotide sequence: TGCGCCAGCATTGGCGGGGGGGCTCAAGAGACCCAGTACTTC.

This clonotype was recorded a few times. This rearrangement joins TRBV20-1 to TRBJ1-1; 7 nucleotides match TRBD1. Unmatched junction bases numbered 3, after V lost 5 bases and J lost 0 bases. Germline V gives CDR1 DFQATT, CDR2 SNEGSKA (reference sequence). The CDR3 has 13 residues. CDR3 residues: CSAPDRVNTEAFF. The CDR3 DNA reads as TGCAGTGCTCCCGACAGGGTGAACACTGAAGCTTTCTTT.

This rearrangement joins TRBV6-2 or TRBV6-3 to TRBJ2-1, with D uncertain. Germline loops: CDR1 MNHEY, CDR2 SVGEGT. Trimming shortened V by 6 bases and J by 12 bases, and 15 bases separated the two germline ends. This CDR3 region has 12 residues. CDR3 DNA: TGTGCCAGCAGGTCAGGCGCCATGCGGCAGTTCTTC. Translation: CASRSGAMRQFF.

This clonotype occurred a few times. V gene TRBV12-3 or TRBV12-4 combines with J gene TRBJ1-1, with TRBD1 as a possible D gene (6 bases). This CDR3 spans 13 amino acids. V lost 5 bases and J 11 bases, leaving 18 bases between the germline ends. CDR3 sequence (DNA): TGTGCCAGCAGTCACAGGGCCCCCGACCGGGCTTTCTTT. Amino acids: CASSHRAPDRAFF.

The chain recombines TRBV28 with TRBJ2-7; D not certain. V lost 11 bases and J lost 0, with 11 bases in between. The CDR3 is 12 amino acids. Germline V gene lookup returns CDR1 MDHEN and CDR2 SYDVKM. CDR3 sequence reads: CAGSLLSYEQYF. The CDR3 coding sequence is TGTGCCGGCTCCCTTCTCTCCTACGAGCAGTACTTC.

The chain uses TRBV5-1 and TRBJ2-7; 8 positions match TRBD1. The germline V gene has CDR1 SGHRS and CDR2 YFSETQ. The CDR3 length is 13 residues. The J segment lost 5 bases and the V segment lost 2 bases, leaving 3 bases of the junction unmatched. This CDR3 reads CASSFGDRNEQYF. The CDR3 DNA reads TGCGCCAGCAGCTTCGGGGACAGGAACGAGCAGTACTTC. The whole variable domain, remainder taken from reference TRBV5-1 and TRBJ2-7, is KAGVTQTPRYLIKTRGQQVTLSCSPISGHRSVSWYQQTPGQGLQFLFEYFSETQRNKGNFPGRFSGRQFSNSRSEMNVSTLELGDSALYLCASSFGDRNEQYFGPGTRLTVT.

This chain links TRBV7-9 with TRBJ2-7; D gene unclear. Between the trimmed V and J ends, which lost 4 bases and 4 bases, there was a span of 8 bases. The CDR3 is made up of 12 amino acids. Germline CDR1 and CDR2: SEHNR and FQNEAQ (reference sequence). The CDR3 DNA follows: TGTGCCAGCAGCTCGAATCGTTACGAGCAGTACTTC. It yields the protein CASSSNRYEQYF.